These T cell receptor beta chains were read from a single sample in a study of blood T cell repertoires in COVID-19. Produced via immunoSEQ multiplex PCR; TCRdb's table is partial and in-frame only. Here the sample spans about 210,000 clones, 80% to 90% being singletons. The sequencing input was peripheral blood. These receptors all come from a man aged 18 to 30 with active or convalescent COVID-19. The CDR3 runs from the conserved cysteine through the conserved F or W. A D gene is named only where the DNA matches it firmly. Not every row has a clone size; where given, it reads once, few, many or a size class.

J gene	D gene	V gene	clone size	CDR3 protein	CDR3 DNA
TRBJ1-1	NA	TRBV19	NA	CASSKGLGRLSEAFF	TGTGCCAGTAGTAAGGGACTGGGGAGGCTCTCTGAAGCTTTCTTT
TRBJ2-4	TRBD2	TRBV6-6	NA	CASSQGGLAGVVQPKNIQYF	TGTGCCAGCAGTCAGGGGGGACTAGCGGGAGTGGTTCAGCCCAAAAACATTCAGTACTTC
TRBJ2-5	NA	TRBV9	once	CASSVSRTAPGGETQYF	TGTGCCAGCAGCGTGAGTCGGACAGCCCCCGGAGGAGAGACCCAGTACTTC
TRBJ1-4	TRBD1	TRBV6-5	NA	CASSPRTGTLKLFF	TGTGCCAGCAGTCCCCGGACAGGAACTCTTAAACTGTTTTTT
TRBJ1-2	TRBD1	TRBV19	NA	CASSTGTGGLANYGYTF	TGTGCCAGTAGTACCGGGACAGGGGGGCTAGCCAACTATGGCTACACCTTC
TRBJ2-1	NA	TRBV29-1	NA	CGGQHNEQFF	TGCGGAGGACAGCACAATGAGCAGTTCTTC
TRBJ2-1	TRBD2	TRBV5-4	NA	CASSGGFGTSGNEQFF	TGTGCCAGCAGCGGGGGGTTCGGGACTAGCGGGAATGAGCAGTTCTTC
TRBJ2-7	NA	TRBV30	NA	CAWSRGYEQYF	TGTGCCTGGAGTAGGGGGTACGAGCAGTACTTC
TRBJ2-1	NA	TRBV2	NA	CARETDNEQFF	TGTGCCAGAGAGACAGACAATGAGCAGTTCTTC
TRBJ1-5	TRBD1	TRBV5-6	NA	CASTGTVNQPQHF	TGTGCCAGCACCGGGACAGTAAATCAGCCCCAGCATTTT
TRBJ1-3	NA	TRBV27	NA	CASSLSGTGNTIYF	TGTGCCAGCAGTTTGTCAGGGACTGGAAACACCATATATTTT
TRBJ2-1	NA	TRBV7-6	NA	CASSPEWASGSYNEQFF	TGTGCCAGCAGCCCTGAGTGGGCCTCGGGGTCCTACAATGAGCAGTTCTTC
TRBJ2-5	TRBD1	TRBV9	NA	CASSLGTAEETQYF	TGTGCCAGCAGCCTAGGGACAGCTGAAGAGACCCAGTACTTC
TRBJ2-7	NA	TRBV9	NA	CASSETSDQTYEQYF	TGTGCCAGCAGCGAGACTAGTGATCAGACCTACGAGCAGTACTTC
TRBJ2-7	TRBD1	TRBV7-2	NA	CASSRRNRDRGQEQYF	TGTGCCAGCAGCCGTAGAAACCGGGACAGGGGGCAAGAGCAGTACTTC
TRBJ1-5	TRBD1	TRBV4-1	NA	CASSQYDRDQPQHF	TGCGCCAGCAGCCAATACGACAGGGATCAGCCCCAGCATTTT
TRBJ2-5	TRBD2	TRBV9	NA	CASSVGLADAYQETQYF	TGTGCCAGCAGCGTAGGGCTAGCGGATGCGTACCAAGAGACCCAGTACTTC
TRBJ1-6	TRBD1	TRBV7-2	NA	CASNQGAYNSPLHF	TGTGCCAGTAACCAGGGGGCCTATAATTCACCCCTCCACTTT
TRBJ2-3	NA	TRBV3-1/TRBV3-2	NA	CASSPEPYTQYF	TGTGCCAGCAGCCCTGAGCCGTATACGCAGTATTTT
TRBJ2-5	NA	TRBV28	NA	CASSPPGFGRELSETQYF	TGTGCCAGCAGTCCCCCTGGATTTGGACGGGAGCTCAGTGAGACCCAGTACTTC
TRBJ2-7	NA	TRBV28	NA	CASTSASQSYEQYF	TGTGCCAGCACCTCGGCTAGCCAGTCCTACGAGCAGTACTTC
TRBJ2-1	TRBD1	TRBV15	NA	CATSGQGEENEQFF	TGTGCCACCAGCGGACAGGGGGAGGAGAATGAGCAGTTCTTC
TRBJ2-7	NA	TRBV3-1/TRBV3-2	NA	CASSQDLGLPSYEQYF	TGTGCCAGCAGCCAAGATCTAGGACTCCCATCCTACGAGCAGTACTTC
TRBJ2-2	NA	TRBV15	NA	CATSPDSLSNTGELFF	TGTGCCACCAGCCCGGACTCGCTGTCGAACACCGGGGAGCTGTTTTTT
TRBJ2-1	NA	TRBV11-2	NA	CASSLSPSWGDEQFF	TGTGCCAGCAGCTTATCCCCCTCGTGGGGCGATGAGCAGTTCTTC
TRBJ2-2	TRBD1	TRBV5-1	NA	CASSSPGQGNGELFF	TGCGCCAGCAGCTCCCCCGGACAGGGGAACGGGGAGCTGTTTTTT
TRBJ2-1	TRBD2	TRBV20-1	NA	CSASQREMAYNEQFF	TGCAGTGCTAGTCAGCGGGAGATGGCCTACAATGAGCAGTTCTTC
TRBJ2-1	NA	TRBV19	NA	CASSTPRGSRGGDEQFF	TGTGCCAGTAGTACACCCCGGGGTAGCAGAGGGGGGGATGAGCAGTTCTTC
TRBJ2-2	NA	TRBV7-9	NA	CASSTGFAGELFF	TGTGCCAGCAGTACAGGGTTTGCCGGGGAGCTGTTTTTT
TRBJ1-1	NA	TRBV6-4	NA	CASSRQKNTEAFF	TGTGCCAGCAGTCGACAGAAGAACACTGAAGCTTTCTTT
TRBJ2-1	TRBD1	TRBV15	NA	CATSRAGQGANEQFF	TGTGCCACCAGCAGAGCAGGACAGGGGGCAAATGAGCAGTTCTTC
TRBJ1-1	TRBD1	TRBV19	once	CASRTQGAGTEAFF	TGTGCCAGCAGAACACAGGGGGCGGGCACTGAAGCTTTCTTT
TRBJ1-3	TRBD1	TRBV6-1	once	CASSERDSRSSGNTIYF	TGTGCCAGCAGTGAAAGGGACAGTCGGAGCTCTGGAAACACCATATATTTT
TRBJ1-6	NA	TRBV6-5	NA	CASSYAGGTPLHF	TGTGCCAGCAGTTACGCAGGTGGTACACCCCTCCACTTT
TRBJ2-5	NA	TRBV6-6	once	CASTTRGPGQETQYF	TGTGCCAGCACCACCAGGGGTCCTGGGCAAGAGACCCAGTACTTC